What follows are 20 T cell receptor beta chains derived from one specimen sequenced in a study of cytomegalovirus exposure and HLA in healthy donors. The assay was immunoSEQ multiplex PCR, and TCRdb's table has in-frame clones only and misses some. The sample contains a few hundred thousand clones, roughly 90% of which appear only once. The sequenced sample was PBMCs. These receptors came from a woman between 18 and 29 years old in good health and CMV-seronegative.

The chain has TRBV5-6 and TRBJ2-7; D remains ambiguous. Germline-derived CDR1 and CDR2 are SGHDT and YYEEEE. V was pared by 0 bases and J by 7 bases, with 11 bases between. CDR3 length: 13 amino acids. This CDR3 is CASSLESPEEQYF. CDR3 in DNA: TGTGCCAGCAGCTTGGAGTCACCGGAGGAGCAGTACTTC. Combining the CDR3 with reference TRBV5-6 and TRBJ2-7 gives the whole variable domain DAGVTQSPTHLIKTRGQQVTLRCSPKSGHDTVSWYQQALGQGPQFIFQYYEEEERQRGNFPDRFSGHQFPNYSSELNVNALLLGDSALYLCASSLESPEEQYFGPGTRLTVT.

The chain links TRBV10-3 to TRBJ1-2, with 8 bases lining up with TRBD1. Per germline, CDR1 ENHRY and CDR2 SYGVKD. This CDR3 is built from 15 residues. Trimming cost V 2 bases and J 3 bases; bases outside gene matches: 5. CDR3 DNA sequence: TGTGCCATCAGTGAGCTGACAGGGGTGGACTATGGCTACACCTTC. Translation: CAISELTGVDYGYTF.

The chain uses TRBV7-2 and TRBJ1-2; weak D call: TRBD1 (6 bases). The V and J ends lost 5 bases and 0 bases respectively, with 22 bases between them. The germline gives CDR1 SGHTA, CDR2 FQGNSA. CDR3 length equals 18 residues. The CDR3 here is CASSLRSITGIANYGYTF. CDR3 in DNA: TGTGCCAGCAGCCTCCGATCCATTACAGGGATAGCTAACTATGGCTACACCTTC.

The J gene is TRBJ2-7, the V gene TRBV1; the table's D call TRBD1 went unverified against the DNA. TRBV1 has pseudogene status. This CDR3 spans 16 amino acids. In DNA, the CDR3 is TGCACCAGCAGCGCAGGATCCGGGACACCAGTTTACGAGCAGTACGTC. Amino acid sequence: CTSSAGSGTPVYEQYV.

V is TRBV18 and J is TRBJ1-1; D remains unclear. The length of the CDR3 is 16 residues. Between the trimmed V and J ends, which lost 3 bases and 5 bases, there was a span of 19 bases. Germline-derived CDR1 and CDR2 are KGHSH and LQKENI. The CDR3 here is CASSPRVFGEETEAFF. The CDR3 region has the DNA TGTGCCAGCTCACCTCGGGTGTTCGGGGAGGAAACTGAAGCTTTCTTT. The variable domain in full, completed from reference TRBV18 and TRBJ1-1, reads NAGVMQNPRHLVRRRGQEARLRCSPMKGHSHVYWYRQLPEEGLKFMVYLQKENIIDESGMPKERFSAEFPKEGPSILRIQQVVRGDSAAYFCASSPRVFGEETEAFFGQGTRLTVV.

The V gene is TRBV6-1, the J gene TRBJ1-1; D remains ambiguous. V shed 3 bases and J shed 0 bases, with 5 bases lying between them. CDR3 size: 13 residues. Germline CDR1 and CDR2: MNHNS and SASEGT. Here the CDR3 reads CASSEGMNTEAFF. CDR3 DNA: TGTGCCAGCAGTGAGGGCATGAACACTGAAGCTTTCTTT.

The chain employs TRBV19 and TRBJ1-4; TRBD1 matches at 8 bases. Germline assignment: CDR1 LNHDA and CDR2 SQIVND (reference sequence). CDR3 length: 14 residues. V shed 5 bases, J shed 5 bases, and the junction held 4 bases outside the gene matches. The CDR3 region is CASSGTGNNEKLFF. The CDR3 DNA reads TGTGCCAGTAGTGGGACAGGCAACAATGAAAAACTGTTTTTT.

This clone was recorded a few times. The rearrangement joins TRBV28 to TRBJ1-6; unclear D gene. The germline CDR1 and CDR2 sequences are MDHEN and SYDVKM. The CDR3 loop spans 16 amino acids. CDR3 sequence: CATAPMGSSYNSPLHF. CDR3 nucleotide sequence: TGTGCTACAGCCCCAATGGGGAGCTCCTATAATTCACCCCTCCACTTT.

J is TRBJ2-1 and V is TRBV5-1; TRBD1 aligns across 8 bases. This CDR3 comprises 14 residues. Germline V gene sequence: CDR1 SGHRS, CDR2 YFSETQ. Germline trimming cut 0 bases from V and 10 bases from J; bases unmatched to any gene: 6. For the CDR3, the DNA is TGCGCCAGCAGCTTGGGGACAGGGAATTACGAGCAGTTCTTC. Its translation: CASSLGTGNYEQFF.

The gene calls are TRBV4-1 and TRBJ1-3; D may be TRBD1 (5 bases). The CDR3 extends over 16 amino acids. Germline V lookup: CDR1 MGHRA, CDR2 YSYEKL. Trimming took 0 bases from V and 0 from J, leaving 9 bases between them. The CDR3 bases are TGCGCCAGCAGCCAAGATCGAAGGGGCTCTGGAAACACCATATATTTT. Translation gives CASSQDRRGSGNTIYF.

The gene calls are TRBV5-4 and TRBJ1-2; 8 bases align to TRBD1. Germline trimming cut 3 bases from V and 3 bases from J; bases unmatched to any gene: 10. Germline V gives CDR1 SGHNT, CDR2 YYREEE (reference sequence). The CDR3 runs 16 residues. CDR3 amino acids: CASSSLTGGQDYGYTF. CDR3 coding DNA: TGTGCCAGCAGCTCCCTAACTGGGGGACAGGACTATGGCTACACCTTC.

On this clone: One end of the junction does not line up with germline, which may come from a read error. In the same sample, other DNA sequences code for this CDR3. The rearrangement uses TRBV10-3 and TRBJ1-4, with no clear D. Germline V gives CDR1 ENHRY, CDR2 SYGVKD. This CDR3 has 15 residues. The CDR3 reads CAISERAGQNEKLFF. CDR3 DNA sequence: TGCGCCATCAGTGAGAGAGCAGGCCAGAATGAAAAACTGTTTTTT.

The gene calls are TRBV5-4 and TRBJ2-3, with D hard to call. The V end was cut by 1 base, the J end by 6 bases, with 9 bases between. CDR1 is SGHNT and CDR2 is YYREEE in the germline V gene (reference sequence). The CDR3 has 13 residues. CDR3 coding DNA: TGTGCCAGCAGCTTGAGTACTCCCGATACGCAGTATTTT. Translating it yields CASSLSTPDTQYF. Looking up the rest from reference TRBV5-4 and TRBJ2-3 gives the full variable domain: ETGVTQSPTHLIKTRGQQVTLRCSSQSGHNTVSWYQQALGQGPQFIFQYYREEENGRGNFPPRFSGLQFPNYSSELNVNALELDDSALYLCASSLSTPDTQYFGPGTRLTVL.

The chain recombines TRBV19 with TRBJ1-1; TRBD1 is a possible D gene (6 bases). The CDR3 is 13 residues long. Trimming stripped 6 bases from V and 5 bases from J, with 13 bases between. The V gene's germline CDR1 is LNHDA and CDR2 SQIVND (reference sequence). Here the CDR3 DNA reads TGTGCCAGTAGCAAATACACAGGGACTGAAGCTTTCTTT. The encoded protein is CASSKYTGTEAFF.

The chain links TRBV19 to TRBJ2-7; D is possibly TRBD1 (6 bases). CDR1 and CDR2 (germline): LNHDA, SQIVND (reference sequence). Trimming shortened V by 1 base and J by 5 bases, and 12 bases separated the two germline ends. This CDR3 region has 14 residues. The CDR3 nucleotides are TGTGCCAGTAGTATAGGTATGGGGGCCAACGAGCAGTACTTC. Translating it yields CASSIGMGANEQYF.

This chain connects TRBV6-1 to TRBJ2-7; D is undetermined. The germline V and J ends were trimmed by 9 bases and 3 bases, with 18 bases remaining between them. Germline CDR1 is MNHNS and CDR2 is SASEGT. The CDR3 loop spans 14 amino acids. In DNA, the CDR3 is TGTGCCAGTTCATACACGGATTCAGACTACGAGCAGTACGTC. It codes for CASSYTDSDYEQYV.

The chain combines TRBV4-3 with TRBJ2-1, with 8 bases identical to TRBD1. This CDR3 spans 14 amino acids. Germline V gene sequence: CDR1 LGHNA, CDR2 YSLEER. With 1 base clipped from V and 7 bases from J, the junction kept 3 bases outside the gene matches. The DNA for the CDR3 is TGCGCCAGCAGCCAAGGGACAGGGTGGAATGAGCAGTTCTTC. It encodes CASSQGTGWNEQFF.

This clone was seen a single time. This chain connects TRBV6-5 to TRBJ2-5; TRBD2 is a possible D gene (5 bases). The germline CDR1 and CDR2 sequences are MNHEY and SVGAGI. The CDR3 consists of 15 residues. Trimming cost V 0 bases and J 2 bases, with 10 bases left between them. For the CDR3, the DNA is TGTGCCAGCAGTTACTCGAGCGGAACTCAAGAGACCCAGTACTTC. This gives the protein CASSYSSGTQETQYF.

The J gene is TRBJ2-3, the V gene TRBV10-3, with D perhaps TRBD2 (7 bases). There are 12 residues in the CDR3. CDR1 ENHRY and CDR2 SYGVKD come from the germline V gene. V was cut by 0 bases and J by 13 bases, with 11 bases left in between. In DNA form, the CDR3 reads TGTGCCATCAGTGAGTCCGGGGGGCGGGAGTATTTT. This gives the protein CAISESGGREYF.

This clone was seen only a few times. The chain uses TRBV9 and TRBJ2-5; TRBD1 agrees at 8 bases. CDR3 length: 14 residues. Germline CDR1 and CDR2: SGDLS and YYNGEE. V lost 4 bases, J lost 5 bases, and 7 bases stayed unmatched. The CDR3 sequence is CASSTQGARETQYF. DNA for the CDR3: TGTGCCAGCAGCACCCAGGGGGCTCGTGAGACCCAGTACTTC. The full variable domain, its missing parts supplied by reference TRBV9 and TRBJ2-5, is DSGVTQTPKHLITATGQRVTLRCSPRSGDLSVYWYQQSLDQGLQFLIQYYNGEERAKGNILERFSAQQFPDLHSELNLSSLELGDSALYFCASSTQGARETQYFGPGTRLLVL.